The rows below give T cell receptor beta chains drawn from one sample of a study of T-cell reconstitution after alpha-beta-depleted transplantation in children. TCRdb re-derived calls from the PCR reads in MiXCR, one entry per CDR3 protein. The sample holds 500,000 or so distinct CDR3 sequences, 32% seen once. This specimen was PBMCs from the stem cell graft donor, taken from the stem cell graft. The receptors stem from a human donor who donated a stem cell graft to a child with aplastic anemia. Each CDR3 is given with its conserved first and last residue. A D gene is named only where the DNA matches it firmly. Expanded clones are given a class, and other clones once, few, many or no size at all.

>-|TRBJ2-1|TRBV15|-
TGTGCCACCAGCAGAACTGTCATGGGGAGCTCCTACAATGAGCAGTTCTTC
CATSRTVMGSSYNEQFF
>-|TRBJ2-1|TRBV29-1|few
TGCAGCGTTGAAGATCTGAGGGCACGTCCAGGGCACAATGAGCAGTTCTTC
CSVEDLRARPGHNEQFF
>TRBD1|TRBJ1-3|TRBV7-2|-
TGTGCCAGCAGCCCTAGGGACAGGGGCTACTCTGGAAACACCATATATTTT
CASSPRDRGYSGNTIYF
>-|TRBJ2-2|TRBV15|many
TGTGCCACCAGCAGTCGACCCGGGCCCGGGGAGCTGTTTTTT
CATSSRPGPGELFF
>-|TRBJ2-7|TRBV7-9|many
TGTGCCAGCAGCCGGGACGGCGAGCAGTACTTC
CASSRDGEQYF
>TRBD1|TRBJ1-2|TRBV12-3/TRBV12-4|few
TGTGCCAGCAGTCCGGGGACAGGGGCTGGCTACACCTTC
CASSPGTGAGYTF
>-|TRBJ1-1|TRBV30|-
TGTGCCTGGAGTAAGGGGATGGACACTGAAGCTTTCTTT
CAWSKGMDTEAFF
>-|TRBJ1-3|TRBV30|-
TGTGCCTGGAGGCCTGGCTCTGGAAACACCATATATTTT
CAWRPGSGNTIYF
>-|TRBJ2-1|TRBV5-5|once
TGTGCCAGCAGCTCCGCAAGGGGCTCCTACAATGAGCAGTTCTTC
CASSSARGSYNEQFF
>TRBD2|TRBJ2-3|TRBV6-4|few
TGTGCCAGCAGTGAGACTAGCGGGAGTTCAGATACGCAGTATTTT
CASSETSGSSDTQYF
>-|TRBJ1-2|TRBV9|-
TGTGCCAGCAGCGCCCCGGGACCCCGGTATGGCTACACCTTC
CASSAPGPRYGYTF
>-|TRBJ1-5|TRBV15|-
TGTGCCACAACACGGGGCAGGAGCAATCAGCCCCAGCATTTT
CATTRGRSNQPQHF
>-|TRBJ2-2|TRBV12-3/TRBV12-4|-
TGTGCCAGCAGGCCCACAGGGCCCCCCGGGGAGCTGTTTTTT
CASRPTGPPGELFF
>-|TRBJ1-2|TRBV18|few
TGTGCCAGCTCACCACTCGCAGGCCCCGACTATGGCTACACCTTC
CASSPLAGPDYGYTF
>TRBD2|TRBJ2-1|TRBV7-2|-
TGTGCCAGCAGTTTTGCTAGCGGGAGAAGCAATGAGCAGTTCTTC
CASSFASGRSNEQFF
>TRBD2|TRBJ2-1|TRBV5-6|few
TGTGCCAGCAGCTTGGAACCAGCGGGGCTATACAATGAGCAGTTCTTC
CASSLEPAGLYNEQFF
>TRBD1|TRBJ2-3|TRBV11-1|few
TGTGCCAGCAGCGATGATCCGGGACAGGGCACAGATACGCAGTATTTT
CASSDDPGQGTDTQYF
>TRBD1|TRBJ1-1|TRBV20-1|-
TGCAGTGCTCTCCGACAGGGCCCCTCCATGAACACTGAAGCTTTCTTT
CSALRQGPSMNTEAFF
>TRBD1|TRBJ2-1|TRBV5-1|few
TGCGCCAGCAGCCCGGACAGGGTGAACTACAATGAGCAGTTCTTC
CASSPDRVNYNEQFF
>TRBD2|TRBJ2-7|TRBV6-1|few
TGTGCCAGCAGTGAAGATACTAGCGGGAGGAACTACGAGCAGTACTTC
CASSEDTSGRNYEQYF
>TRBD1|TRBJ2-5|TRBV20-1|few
TGCAGTGCCCGCAACCCGGGACAGGGGAGCGCAGAGACCCAGTACTTC
CSARNPGQGSAETQYF
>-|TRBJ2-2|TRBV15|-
TGTGCCACCAGCCCGAGTCGCGGGGAGCTGTTTTTT
CATSPSRGELFF
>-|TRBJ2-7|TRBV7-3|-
TGTGCCAGCAGCCCGACCGGGGGCTCGAAGTACGAGCAGTACTTC
CASSPTGGSKYEQYF
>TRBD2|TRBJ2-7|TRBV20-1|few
TGCAGTCCTTCCGAACCGGGACTAGCGGCCTGGGGGAGGGAGCAGTACTTC
CSPSEPGLAAWGREQYF
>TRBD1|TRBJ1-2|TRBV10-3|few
TGTGCCATCAGCCCGGGACAGAATCTTTTTAACTATGGCTACACCTTC
CAISPGQNLFNYGYTF
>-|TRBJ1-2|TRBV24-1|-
TGTGCCACCAGTGATCCCTTTGGGGGCAGCTATGGCTACACCTTC
CATSDPFGGSYGYTF
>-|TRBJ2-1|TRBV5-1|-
TGCGCCAGCAGCTTGCCCACCGGGACAAAAGGCAATGAGCAGTTCTTC
CASSLPTGTKGNEQFF
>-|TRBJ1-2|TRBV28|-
TGTGCCAGCAGTTTAGGGGGGGCGCCTGGCTACACCTTC
CASSLGGAPGYTF
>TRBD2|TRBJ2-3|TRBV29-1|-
TGCAGCGTTGACAGCGGGAGGGCCGTTATGACAGATACGCAGTATTTT
CSVDSGRAVMTDTQYF
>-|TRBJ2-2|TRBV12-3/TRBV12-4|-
TGTGCCAGCAGTTCCACCAGCGAGACCCCCGGGGAGCTGTTTTTT
CASSSTSETPGELFF
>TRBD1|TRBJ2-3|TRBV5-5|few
TGTGCCAGCAGCTTCGACAGGGGGAACACAGATACGCAGTATTTT
CASSFDRGNTDTQYF
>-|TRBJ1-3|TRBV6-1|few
TGTGCCAGCAGTGACCGACAGTTCTCTGGAAACACCATATATTTT
CASSDRQFSGNTIYF
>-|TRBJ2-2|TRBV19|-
TGTGCCAGTAGATTTACCTACCCGGGGGGGACAGCGAACACCGGGGAGCTGTTTTTT
CASRFTYPGGTANTGELFF
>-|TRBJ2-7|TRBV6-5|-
TGTGCCAGCAGGGACTCGTATGGCTCCGAGCAGTACTTC
CASRDSYGSEQYF
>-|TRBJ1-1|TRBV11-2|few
TGTGCCAGCAGCTCCCTCGACAGACCTGAAGCTTTCTTT
CASSSLDRPEAFF
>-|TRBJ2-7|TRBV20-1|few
TGCAGTGCTAGAGGAGGCCTTTCCTACTACGAGCAGTACTTC
CSARGGLSYYEQYF
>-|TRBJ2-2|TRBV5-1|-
TGCGCCAGCAGCTTTGGAAGCGGAGCGAACACCGGGGAGCTGTTTTTT
CASSFGSGANTGELFF
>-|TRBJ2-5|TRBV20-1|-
TGCAGTGCAGTCTCGGATCAAGAGACCCAGTACTTC
CSAVSDQETQYF
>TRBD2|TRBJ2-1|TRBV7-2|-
TGTGCCAGCAGCTTATTCGCGAGAGGGACTAGTAAGAATGAGCAGTTCTTC
CASSLFARGTSKNEQFF
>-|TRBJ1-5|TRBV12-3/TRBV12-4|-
TGTGCCAGCAAACAGGCCCCGGGCCAGCCCCAGCATTTT
CASKQAPGQPQHF
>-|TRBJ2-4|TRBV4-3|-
TGCGCCAGCAGCCAAGATTATGGTCAAGGAGCGGACATTCAGTACTTC
CASSQDYGQGADIQYF
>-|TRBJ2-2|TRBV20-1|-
TGCAGTGCTAGCCGCCAGGGACAACCCGGGGAGCTGTTTTTT
CSASRQGQPGELFF
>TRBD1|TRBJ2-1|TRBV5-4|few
TGTGCCAGCAGCTTCTCAGGGGGCGCCCCGTTGAATGAGCAGTTCTTC
CASSFSGGAPLNEQFF
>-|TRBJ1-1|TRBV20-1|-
TGCAGTGCTAGTAGAGGGGGACCTGAAGCTTTCTTT
CSASRGGPEAFF
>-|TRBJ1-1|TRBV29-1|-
TGCAGCGTTGGGCTGGGATCGGGAGGGGGGACTGAAGCTTTCTTT
CSVGLGSGGGTEAFF
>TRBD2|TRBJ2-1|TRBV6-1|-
TGTGCCAGTTGCGGGGGGAGGACCCCCTACAATGAGCAGTTCTTC
CASCGGRTPYNEQFF
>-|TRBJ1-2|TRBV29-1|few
TGCAGCGTTGAGACGGGACGGTCCTATGGCTACACCTTC
CSVETGRSYGYTF
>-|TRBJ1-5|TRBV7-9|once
TGTGCCAGCAGCTTAGCCGCGCCCGGCAATCAGCCCCAGCATTTT
CASSLAAPGNQPQHF
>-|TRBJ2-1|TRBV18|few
TGTGCCAGCTCACCGAGTCTTGAGCAGTTCTTC
CASSPSLEQFF
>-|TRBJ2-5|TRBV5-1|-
TGCGCCAGCAGCAAAGGGACTCCCAAGGAGGAGACCCAGTACTTC
CASSKGTPKEETQYF
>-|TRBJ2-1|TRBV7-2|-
TGTGCCAGCAGCCAGGTCCAGGGTGGCTACAATGAGCAGTTCTTC
CASSQVQGGYNEQFF
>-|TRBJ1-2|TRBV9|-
TGTGCCAGCAGCGTAGACAGGTCGGGTGGCTACACCTTC
CASSVDRSGGYTF
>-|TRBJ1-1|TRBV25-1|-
TGTGCCAGCAGTGTAGAGGGGCAAAAGGCTTTCTTT
CASSVEGQKAFF
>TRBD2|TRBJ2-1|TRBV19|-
TGTGCCAGCGGTGGACTAGCGGGTTTAAGCTCCTACAATGAGCAGTTCTTC
CASGGLAGLSSYNEQFF
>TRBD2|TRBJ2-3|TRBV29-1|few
TGCAGCGGCGGGAGTAGGGATACGCAGTATTTT
CSGGSRDTQYF
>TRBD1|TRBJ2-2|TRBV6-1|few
TGTGCCAGCAGTAGACAGGGCCAAAACACCGGGGAGCTGTTTTTT
CASSRQGQNTGELFF
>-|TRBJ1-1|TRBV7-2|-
TGTGCCAGCAGCTTAGCAGAGACATTCAGGTTGAAGCCTGAAGCTTTCTTT
CASSLAETFRLKPEAFF
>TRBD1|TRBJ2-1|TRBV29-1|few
TGCAGCGTTGAAGATGCTCTGGGACAGGGGGCATGGGATGAGCAGTTCTTC
CSVEDALGQGAWDEQFF
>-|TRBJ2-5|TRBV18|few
TGTGCCAGCTCACGTCCGGGAGCAGAGACCCAGTACTTC
CASSRPGAETQYF